This passage covers 17 T cell receptor beta chains from one sample sequenced in a study of graft-versus-host responses after intestinal transplantation. Data came from immunoSEQ multiplex PCR; TCRdb stores just in-frame clones and leaves some out. The table has about 89,000 clones, approximately 94% seen once. Their antigens are not known. Sample: unstimulated CD8+ T cells sorted from spleen or lymph node cells, taken before intestinal transplant. These TCRs come from a human donor who received an intestinal transplant.

V and J are TRBV5-4 and TRBJ1-3, with 9 bases aligning to TRBD1. V lost 2 bases to trimming and J lost 0 bases; unmatched junction nucleotides: 3. CDR1 is SGHNT, CDR2 YYREEE, per germline (reference sequence). The CDR3 is 16 amino acids. The CDR3 bases are TGTGCCAGCAGCTTACCGGGACAGGGCTCTGGAAACACCATATATTTT. Protein: CASSLPGQGSGNTIYF.

This sequence joins TRBV11-2 and TRBJ2-7; 12 bases align to TRBD1. Looked up from germline, CDR1 is SGHAT and CDR2 is FQNNGV. The CDR3 extends over 16 amino acids. V was pared by 5 bases and J by 3 bases, with 8 bases of the junction left unmatched. DNA of the CDR3: TGTGCCAGCAGCCCGCTGGGGGACAGGGGGCGCTACGAGCAGTACTTC. The encoded protein is CASSPLGDRGRYEQYF.

This rearrangement joins TRBV14 to TRBJ2-7, with 8 bases identical to TRBD1. Germline CDR1 SGHDN, CDR2 FVKESK. CDR3 length: 13 residues. V lost 3 bases, J lost 6 bases, and 4 bases stayed unmatched. The CDR3 DNA reads as TGTGCCAGCAGCCATCGACAGGGGACCGAGCAGTACTTC. This codes for CASSHRQGTEQYF.

The rearrangement joins TRBV5-1 to TRBJ1-1; weak D call: TRBD1 (6 bases). Trimming cost V 3 bases and J 3 bases, with 21 bases left between them. The length of the CDR3 is 17 residues. CDR1 and CDR2 from the germline V gene are SGHRS and YFSETQ. DNA for the CDR3: TGCGCCAGCAGCTCGGCCAGGGGTATTGACTTCCACACTGAAGCTTTCTTT. This translates into CASSSARGIDFHTEAFF.

The V call is TRBV7-6, the J call TRBJ2-7; the match to TRBD1 covers 12 bases. The CDR3 extends over 17 amino acids. V was clipped by 3 bases and J by 3 bases; unmatched bases: 9. From germline, CDR1 is SGHVS and CDR2 FNYEAQ. The CDR3, as DNA: TGTGCCAGCAGCTTCGGGACAGGGGGCTTATTGGACTACGAGCAGTACTTC. Translation gives CASSFGTGGLLDYEQYF.

The V gene is TRBV10-3, the J gene TRBJ1-2, with no clear D. The length of the CDR3 is 15 residues. Deletions cut 1 base from V and 0 bases from J, with 9 bases between. The germline CDR1 and CDR2 sequences are ENHRY and SYGVKD. CDR3 in amino acids: CAISELAAANYGYTF. In DNA, the CDR3 is TGTGCCATCAGTGAGTTAGCGGCAGCTAACTATGGCTACACCTTC.

The V and J genes are TRBV10-3 and TRBJ1-2; no definite D call. The V gene's germline CDR1 is ENHRY and CDR2 SYGVKD. Trimming pared 3 bases from V and 4 bases from J, leaving 6 bases between. The CDR3 has 12 residues. The CDR3 coding sequence is TGTGCCATCAGTGAAATTAGCTATGGCTACACCTTC. The encoded protein is CAISEISYGYTF.

The chain employs TRBV5-1 and TRBJ2-1; 14 bases agree with TRBD2. Germline assignment: CDR1 SGHRS and CDR2 YFSETQ. The CDR3 extends over 17 amino acids. V lost 3 bases and J lost 0; bases outside the gene matches: 2. DNA for the CDR3: TGCGCCAGCAGCTCAGGGACTAGCGGGGGCTCCTACAATGAGCAGTTCTTC. This codes for CASSSGTSGGSYNEQFF.

This rearrangement joins TRBV5-1 to TRBJ2-5; 8 bases fit TRBD2. Looked up from germline, CDR1 is SGHRS and CDR2 is YFSETQ. The V segment lost 0 bases and the J segment 2 bases; nucleotides outside the gene matches: 3. This CDR3 region has 15 residues. CDR3 sequence reads: CASSLVTSGQETQYF. In DNA, the CDR3 is TGCGCCAGCAGCTTGGTCACTAGCGGTCAAGAGACCCAGTACTTC.

V usage is TRBV29-1 and J usage is TRBJ2-1; D is ambiguous. Per germline, CDR1 SQVTM and CDR2 ANQGSEA. This CDR3 contains 14 residues. V shed 4 bases and J shed 5 bases, with 15 bases lying between them. The CDR3 protein is CSVGLPLSHNEQFF. For the CDR3, the DNA is TGCAGCGTTGGACTGCCGTTGAGTCACAATGAGCAGTTCTTC.

The V gene is TRBV7-2, the J gene TRBJ2-7, with 8 bases lining up with TRBD2. The CDR3 consists of 16 residues. Germline V lookup: CDR1 SGHTA, CDR2 FQGNSA. Losses at the gene ends were 4 bases for V and 5 bases for J; bases not matched to a gene: 13. The CDR3 DNA sequence: TGTGCCAGCAGCTCGCTTGGCGAGCGGGGGAGGAACGAGCAGTACTTC. Protein: CASSSLGERGRNEQYF.

The J gene is TRBJ2-7, the V gene TRBV7-8; 11 positions agree with TRBD1. Trimming removed 5 bases from V and 2 bases from J; junction bases left unmatched: 5. This CDR3 comprises 15 residues. Per the germline V gene, CDR1 is SGHVS and CDR2 is FQNEAQ. The CDR3 loop is CASSPPGQGAYEQYF. CDR3 DNA sequence: TGTGCCAGCAGCCCCCCGGGACAGGGGGCCTACGAGCAGTACTTC.

This clone was observed a single time. The V gene is TRBV7-9, the J gene TRBJ1-4; D is unclear. The length of the CDR3 is 13 residues. V was clipped by 3 bases and J by 7 bases, with 9 bases between them. CDR1 and CDR2 from the germline V gene are SEHNR and FQNEAQ (reference sequence). The CDR3 loop reads CASSFEGGEKLFF. The CDR3 DNA reads TGTGCCAGCAGCTTTGAGGGCGGTGAAAAACTGTTTTTT.

The chain employs TRBV18 and TRBJ1-1; TRBD1 matches at 8 bases. This CDR3 region has 17 residues. V lost 4 bases and J lost 0; bases outside the gene matches: 10. CDR1 is KGHSH and CDR2 is LQKENI in the germline V gene. As DNA, the CDR3 is TGTGCCAGCTCACGACTGACAGGGGAGAACATGAACACTGAAGCTTTCTTT. Translating gives CASSRLTGENMNTEAFF. Looking up the rest from reference TRBV18 and TRBJ1-1 gives the full variable domain: NAGVMQNPRHLVRRRGQEARLRCSPMKGHSHVYWYRQLPEEGLKFMVYLQKENIIDESGMPKERFSAEFPKEGPSILRIQQVVRGDSAAYFCASSRLTGENMNTEAFFGQGTRLTVV.

The CDR3 nucleotides read TGTGCCAGTAGTATTAACCCCGAGACTTCCTCCTACGAGCAGTACTTC. Translated, it gives CASSINPETSSYEQYF. The V gene is TRBV19, the J gene TRBJ2-7; D is unresolved. The germline gives CDR1 LNHDA, CDR2 SQIVND (reference sequence). This CDR3 is built from 16 residues. V shed 3 bases and J shed 0 bases, with 15 bases lying between them.

The V and J genes are TRBV27 and TRBJ2-3; D perhaps matches TRBD1 (5 bases). The CDR3 is 12 residues long. Germline V lookup: CDR1 MNHEY, CDR2 SMNVEV (reference sequence). The V and J ends lost 5 bases and 6 bases respectively, with 9 bases between them. CDR3 sequence (DNA): TGTGCCAGCAGTCCGGACACCGATACGCAGTATTTT. Protein: CASSPDTDTQYF.

The V and J genes are TRBV4-3 and TRBJ1-1, with a possible D match to TRBD1 (6 bases). The CDR3 length is 13 residues. Germline V CDR1 and CDR2: LGHNA, YSLEER. Trimming cost V 4 bases and J 6 bases, with 12 bases left between them. The CDR3 DNA reads as TGCGCCAGCAGCCGACAGGCTGGGGCTGAAGCTTTCTTT. This gives the protein CASSRQAGAEAFF.